This T cell receptor beta chain was documented in a study of cytomegalovirus exposure and HLA in healthy donors. This cohort consisted of healthy bone marrow donors. This clone was seen a few times. The CDR3 loop spans 14 amino acids. The germline V gene encodes CDR1 SGHRS and CDR2 YFSETQ. V lost 4 bases, J lost 3 bases, and 1 base stayed unmatched. The study ran its PCR with 60 Vbeta and 13 Jbeta primers. Sequencing used immunoSEQ multiplex PCR; TCRdb keeps in-frame clones, though not all of them. The table records around 200,000 clones, around three quarters of them present only once. The genes are TRBV5-1 and TRBJ1-4; 9 bases are shared with TRBD1. The receptor was derived from a man aged 25 to 40 in good health and CMV-seronegative. The sequenced material came from PBMCs. CDR3 bases: TGCGCCAGCAGCCGGACAGGGGCTAATGAAAAACTGTTTTTT. It specifies CASSRTGANEKLFF. Variable domain in full (rest from reference TRBV5-1 and TRBJ1-4): KAGVTQTPRYLIKTRGQQVTLSCSPISGHRSVSWYQQTPGQGLQFLFEYFSETQRNKGNFPGRFSGRQFSNSRSEMNVSTLELGDSALYLCASSRTGANEKLFFGSGTQLSVL.